This T cell receptor (beta chain) was found in a study of cytomegalovirus exposure and HLA in healthy donors. Study details: There were approximately 81 million unique TCRs (from HLA-typed donors) in an early data release.

About this clone itself: Its antigen is still unknown.

Overall study results and limits: Beyond CMV serostatus, there was no information to go on about immune exposure. A prior analysis recorded that most TCR beta V segments were productive about 87% or about 30% of the time. A later analysis found TCR association rates differed by HLA locus, highest for DRB1 and lowest for HLA-C.

CDR3 size: 17 residues. Germline V gene lookup returns CDR1 SEHNR and CDR2 FQNEAQ (reference sequence). Trimming cost V 4 bases and J 7 bases, with 20 bases left between them. Vbeta (60) and Jbeta (13) primers were used in the PCR. Profiled with immunoSEQ multiplex PCR; TCRdb holds only in-frame clones, not every one. The data contain roughly 130,000 clones, 73% of them singletons. This receptor was identified in a woman aged 35 to 49 in good health and CMV-seronegative. Material for sequencing was PBMCs. This chain uses TRBV7-9 with TRBJ1-6; no definite D call. CDR3 nucleotide sequence: TGTGCCAGCAGCTCAATACCTGAATTCAGCGGGAATTCACCCCTCCACTTT. Translating gives CASSSIPEFSGNSPLHF.